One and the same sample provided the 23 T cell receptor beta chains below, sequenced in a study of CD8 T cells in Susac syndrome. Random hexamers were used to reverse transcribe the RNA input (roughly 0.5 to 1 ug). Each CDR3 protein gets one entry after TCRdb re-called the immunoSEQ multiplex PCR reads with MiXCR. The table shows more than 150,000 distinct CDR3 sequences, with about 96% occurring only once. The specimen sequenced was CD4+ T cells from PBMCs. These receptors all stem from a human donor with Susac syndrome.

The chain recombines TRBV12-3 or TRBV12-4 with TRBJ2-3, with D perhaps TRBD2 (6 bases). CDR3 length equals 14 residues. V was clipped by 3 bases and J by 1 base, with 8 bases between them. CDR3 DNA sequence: TGTGCCAGCAGTTTCTCTAGCGGCACAGATACGCAGTATTTT. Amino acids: CASSFSSGTDTQYF.

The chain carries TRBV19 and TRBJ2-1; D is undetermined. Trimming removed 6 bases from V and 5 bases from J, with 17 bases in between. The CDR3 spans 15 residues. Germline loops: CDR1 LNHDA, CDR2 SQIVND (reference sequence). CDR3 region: CASRNAAGIDNEQFF. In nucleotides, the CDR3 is TGTGCCAGTAGGAACGCGGCAGGTATTGACAATGAGCAGTTCTTC.

CDR3 in DNA: TGTGCCAGCAGCGACTTCCGAGAGCCGCCGGCAGGAGATACGCAGTATTTT. Translating it yields CASSDFREPPAGDTQYF. This chain connects TRBV9 to TRBJ2-3, with no clear D. V was cut by 3 bases and J by 5 bases, with 22 bases left in between. In germline, CDR1 is SGDLS, CDR2 YYNGEE. The CDR3 is 17 residues long. The full variable domain, completed using reference TRBV9 and TRBJ2-3, is DSGVTQTPKHLITATGQRVTLRCSPRSGDLSVYWYQQSLDQGLQFLIQYYNGEERAKGNILERFSAQQFPDLHSELNLSSLELGDSALYFCASSDFREPPAGDTQYFGPGTRLTVL.

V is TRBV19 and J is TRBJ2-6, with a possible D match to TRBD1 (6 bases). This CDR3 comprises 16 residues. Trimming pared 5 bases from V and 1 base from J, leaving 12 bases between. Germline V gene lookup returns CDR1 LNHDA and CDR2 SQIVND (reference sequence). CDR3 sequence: CASSAITGSGANVLTF. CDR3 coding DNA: TGTGCCAGTAGTGCAATTACAGGGTCTGGGGCCAACGTCCTGACTTTC.

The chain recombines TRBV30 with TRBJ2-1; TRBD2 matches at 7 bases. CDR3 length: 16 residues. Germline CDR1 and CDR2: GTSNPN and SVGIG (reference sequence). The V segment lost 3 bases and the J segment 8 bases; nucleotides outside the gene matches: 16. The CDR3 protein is CAWSLGRAAGGDEQFF. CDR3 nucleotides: TGTGCCTGGAGCCTGGGGAGGGCTGCCGGCGGGGATGAGCAGTTCTTC.

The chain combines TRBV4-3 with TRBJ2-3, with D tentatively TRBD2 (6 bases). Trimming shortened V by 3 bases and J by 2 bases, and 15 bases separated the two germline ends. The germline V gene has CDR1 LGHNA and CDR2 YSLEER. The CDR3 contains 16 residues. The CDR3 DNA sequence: TGCGCCAGCAGCCAGTCCCCGGGACTGTCCACAGATACGCAGTATTTT. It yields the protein CASSQSPGLSTDTQYF.

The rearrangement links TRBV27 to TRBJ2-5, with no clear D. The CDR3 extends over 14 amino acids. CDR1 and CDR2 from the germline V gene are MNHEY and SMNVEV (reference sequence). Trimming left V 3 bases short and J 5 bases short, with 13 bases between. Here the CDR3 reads CASSFYGPSETQYF. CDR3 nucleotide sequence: TGTGCCAGCAGTTTCTATGGGCCGTCGGAGACCCAGTACTTC.

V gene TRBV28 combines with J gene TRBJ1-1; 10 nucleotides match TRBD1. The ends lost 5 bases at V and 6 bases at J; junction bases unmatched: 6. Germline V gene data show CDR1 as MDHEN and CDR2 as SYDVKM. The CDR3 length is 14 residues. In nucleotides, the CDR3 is TGTGCCAGCAGTCTGGACAGGGGGGAGGCTGAAGCTTTCTTT. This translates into CASSLDRGEAEAFF.

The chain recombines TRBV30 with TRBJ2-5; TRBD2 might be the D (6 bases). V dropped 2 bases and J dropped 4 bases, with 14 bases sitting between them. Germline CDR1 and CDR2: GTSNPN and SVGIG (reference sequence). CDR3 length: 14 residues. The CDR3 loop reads CAWSWGVWRETQYF. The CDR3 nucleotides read TGTGCCTGGAGTTGGGGGGTATGGAGAGAGACCCAGTACTTC.

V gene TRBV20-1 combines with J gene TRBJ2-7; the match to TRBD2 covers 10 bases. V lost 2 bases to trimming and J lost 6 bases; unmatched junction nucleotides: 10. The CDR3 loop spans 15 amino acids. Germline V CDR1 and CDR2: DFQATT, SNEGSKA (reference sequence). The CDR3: CSARRPVLAGSEQYF. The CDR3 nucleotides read TGCAGTGCTAGACGCCCAGTACTAGCGGGAAGCGAGCAGTACTTC.

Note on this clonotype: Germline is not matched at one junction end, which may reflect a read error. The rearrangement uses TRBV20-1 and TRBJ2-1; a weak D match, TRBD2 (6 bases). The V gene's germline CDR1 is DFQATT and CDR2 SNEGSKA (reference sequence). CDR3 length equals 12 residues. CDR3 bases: TGCAGTGCTCGGGGACTCTACGATGAGCAGTTCTTC. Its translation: CSARGLYDEQFF.

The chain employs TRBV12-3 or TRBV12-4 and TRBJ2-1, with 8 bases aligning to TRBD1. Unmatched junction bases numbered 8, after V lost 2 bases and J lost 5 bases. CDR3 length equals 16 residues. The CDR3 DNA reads TGTGCCAGCAGTTTAAAGAGGAGGACAGGGAACAATGAGCAGTTCTTC. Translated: CASSLKRRTGNNEQFF.

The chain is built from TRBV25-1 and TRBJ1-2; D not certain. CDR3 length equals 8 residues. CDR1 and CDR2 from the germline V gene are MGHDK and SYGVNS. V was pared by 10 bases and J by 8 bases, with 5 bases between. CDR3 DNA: TGTGCCATCGAGGGCTACACCTTC. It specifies CAIEGYTF.

The CDR3 DNA reads TGCGCCAGCAGCTTGGTCCCCCGCACCGGGGAGCTGTTTTTT. It codes for CASSLVPRTGELFF. J is TRBJ2-2 and V is TRBV5-1, with D hard to call. V dropped 0 bases and J dropped 4 bases, with 7 bases sitting between them. CDR3 length equals 14 residues. In germline, CDR1 is SGHRS, CDR2 YFSETQ.

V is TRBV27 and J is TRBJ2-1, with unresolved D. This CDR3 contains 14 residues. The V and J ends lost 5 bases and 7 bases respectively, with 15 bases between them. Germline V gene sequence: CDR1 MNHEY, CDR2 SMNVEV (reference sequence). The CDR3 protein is CASSPGRVRNEQFF. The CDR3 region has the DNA TGTGCCAGCAGTCCGGGTAGGGTCCGGAATGAGCAGTTCTTC.

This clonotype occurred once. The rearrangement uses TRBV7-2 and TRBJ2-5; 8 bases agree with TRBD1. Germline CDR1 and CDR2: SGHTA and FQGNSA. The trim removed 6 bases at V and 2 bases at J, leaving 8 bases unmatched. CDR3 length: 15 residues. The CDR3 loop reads CASRSTGGTQETQYF. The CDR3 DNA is TGTGCCAGCAGGTCAACAGGGGGAACGCAAGAGACCCAGTACTTC.

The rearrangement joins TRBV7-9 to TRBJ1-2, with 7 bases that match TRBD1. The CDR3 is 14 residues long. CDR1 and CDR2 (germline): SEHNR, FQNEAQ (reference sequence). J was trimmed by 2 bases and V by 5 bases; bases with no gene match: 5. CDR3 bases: TGTGCCAGCAGCGCAGGGGGGATGAACTATGGCTACACCTTC. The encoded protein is CASSAGGMNYGYTF.

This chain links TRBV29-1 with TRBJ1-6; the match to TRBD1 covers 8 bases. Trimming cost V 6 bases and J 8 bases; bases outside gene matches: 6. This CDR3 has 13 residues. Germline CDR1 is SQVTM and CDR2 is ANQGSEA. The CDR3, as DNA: TGCAGCGTGCGCAGGGGGCTTGATTCACCCCTCCACTTT. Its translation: CSVRRGLDSPLHF.

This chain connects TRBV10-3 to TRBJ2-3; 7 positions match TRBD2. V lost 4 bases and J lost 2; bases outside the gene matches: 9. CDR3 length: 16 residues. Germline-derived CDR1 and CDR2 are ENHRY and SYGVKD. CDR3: CAISGIGTTTTDTQYF. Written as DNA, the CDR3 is TGTGCCATCAGTGGGATCGGGACTACCACCACAGATACGCAGTATTTT.

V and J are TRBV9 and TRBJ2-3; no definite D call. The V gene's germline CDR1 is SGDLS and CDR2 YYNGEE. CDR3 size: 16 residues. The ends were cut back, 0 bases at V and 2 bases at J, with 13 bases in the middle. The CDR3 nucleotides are TGTGCCAGCAGCGTAGGACCCCGGCTCCTCACAGATACGCAGTATTTT. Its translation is CASSVGPRLLTDTQYF.

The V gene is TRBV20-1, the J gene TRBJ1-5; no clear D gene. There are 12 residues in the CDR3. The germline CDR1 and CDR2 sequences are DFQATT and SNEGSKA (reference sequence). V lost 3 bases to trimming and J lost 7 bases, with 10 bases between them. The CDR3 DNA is TGCAGTGCTAGGCGGGCCGAGCAGCCCCAGCATTTT. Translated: CSARRAEQPQHF.

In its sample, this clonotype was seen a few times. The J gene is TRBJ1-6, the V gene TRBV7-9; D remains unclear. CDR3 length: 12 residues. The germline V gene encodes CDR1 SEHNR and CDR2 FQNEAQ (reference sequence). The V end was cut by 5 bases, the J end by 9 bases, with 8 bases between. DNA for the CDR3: TGTGCCAGCAGCGTTGGTGGTTCACCCCTCCACTTT. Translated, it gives CASSVGGSPLHF.

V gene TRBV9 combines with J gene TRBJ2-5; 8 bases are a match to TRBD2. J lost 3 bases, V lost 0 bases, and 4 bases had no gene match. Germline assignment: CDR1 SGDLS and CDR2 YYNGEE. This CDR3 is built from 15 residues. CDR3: CASSVGPGREETQYF. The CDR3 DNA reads TGTGCCAGCAGCGTAGGGCCCGGGAGGGAAGAGACCCAGTACTTC.